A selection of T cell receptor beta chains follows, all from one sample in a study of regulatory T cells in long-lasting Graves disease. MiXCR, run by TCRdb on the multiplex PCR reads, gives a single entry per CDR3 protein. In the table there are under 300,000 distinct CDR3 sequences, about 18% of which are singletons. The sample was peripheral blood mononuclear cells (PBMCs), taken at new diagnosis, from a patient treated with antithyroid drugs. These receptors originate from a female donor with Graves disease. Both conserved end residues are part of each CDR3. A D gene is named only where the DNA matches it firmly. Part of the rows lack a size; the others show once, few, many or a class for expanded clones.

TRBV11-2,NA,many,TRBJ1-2,TGTGCCAGCAGCTTAGAGGGTCCGATAACCTTC,CASSLEGPITF
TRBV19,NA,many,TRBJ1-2,TGTGCCAGTAGGTCCGGGACAACTAACTATGGCTACACCTTC,CASRSGTTNYGYTF
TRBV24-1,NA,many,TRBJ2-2,TGTGCCACCGGACTAAGGACCGGGGAGCTGTTTTTT,CATGLRTGELFF
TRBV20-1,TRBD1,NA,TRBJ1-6,TGCAGTGCTCATGGACAGGGGAATTCACCCCTCCACTTT,CSAHGQGNSPLHF
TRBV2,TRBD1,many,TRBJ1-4,TGTGCCAGCAGCCCCCCGGGGACAGAAGCTGAAAAACTGTTTTTT,CASSPPGTEAEKLFF
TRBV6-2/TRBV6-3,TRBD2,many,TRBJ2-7,TGTGCCAGCAGTTCAAGGACTAGCGGGAACTACGAGCAGTACTTC,CASSSRTSGNYEQYF
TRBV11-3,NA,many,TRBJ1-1,TGTGCCAGCAGCTTAGATGGAGGGACCACTGAAGCTTTCTTT,CASSLDGGTTEAFF
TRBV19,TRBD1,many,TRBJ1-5,TGTGCCAGTAGTAGAGTCACAGGGGGCAATCAGCCCCAGCATTTT,CASSRVTGGNQPQHF
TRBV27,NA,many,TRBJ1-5,TGTGCCAGCAGTCGACACACTAGCAATCAGCCCCAGCATTTT,CASSRHTSNQPQHF
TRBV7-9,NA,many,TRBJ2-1,TGTGCCAGCAGCTTAATGGGCGAGCAGTTCTTC,CASSLMGEQFF
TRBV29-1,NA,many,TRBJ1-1,TGCAGCGCCGGTTCGGTGAACACTGAAGCTTTCTTT,CSAGSVNTEAFF
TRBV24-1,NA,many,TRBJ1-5,TGTGCCACCAGTGACCCGAGACAGAACAATCAGCCCCAGCATTTT,CATSDPRQNNQPQHF
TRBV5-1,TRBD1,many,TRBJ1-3,TGCGCCAGCAGCTTCGGACAGGCGGCTGGAAACACCATATATTTT,CASSFGQAAGNTIYF
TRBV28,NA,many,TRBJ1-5,TGTGCCAGCAGTTTTGGGGGGAGGCTGAATCAGCCCCAGCATTTT,CASSFGGRLNQPQHF
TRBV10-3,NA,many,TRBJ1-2,TGTGCCATCAGTGAGTCCGTTGGCTACACCTTC,CAISESVGYTF
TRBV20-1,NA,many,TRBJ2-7,TGCAGTGCTAGAGATCTAGGCTTTACCTACGAGCAGTACTTC,CSARDLGFTYEQYF
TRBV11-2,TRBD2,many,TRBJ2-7,TGTGCCAGCAGCTTAGACCCGGGAGGAGTTGGCGAGCAGTACTTC,CASSLDPGGVGEQYF
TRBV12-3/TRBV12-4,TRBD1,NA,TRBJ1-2,TGTGCCAGCTCCACAGGGGGCCGAGACGGCTACACCTTC,CASSTGGRDGYTF
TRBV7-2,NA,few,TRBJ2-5,TGTGCCAGCAGCCGAAGTTGGGGCCCGGGAGAAGAGACCCAGTACTTC,CASSRSWGPGEETQYF
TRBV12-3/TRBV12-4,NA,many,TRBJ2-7,TGTGCCAGCAGGTCCGGCGGCGGGTCCTACGAGCAGTACTTC,CASRSGGGSYEQYF
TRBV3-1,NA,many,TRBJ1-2,TGTGCCAGCAGCCGCCTCGACGCGGAGGGTGGCTACACCTTC,CASSRLDAEGGYTF
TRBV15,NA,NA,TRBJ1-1,TGTGCCACCAGCAGAGATTTGGGGACGAACACTGAAGCTTTCTTT,CATSRDLGTNTEAFF
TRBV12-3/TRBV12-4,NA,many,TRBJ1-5,TGTGCCAGCAGTTTAGTCCGGGGAGGACCCCAGCATTTT,CASSLVRGGPQHF
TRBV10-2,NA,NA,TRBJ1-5,TGCGCCACCCAAGGGAGGGGGGTCAATCAGCCCCAGCATTTT,CATQGRGVNQPQHF
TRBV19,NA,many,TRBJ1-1,TGTGCCAGTAGTATGGGATCGAACACTGAAGCTTTCTTT,CASSMGSNTEAFF
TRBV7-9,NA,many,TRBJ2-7,TGTGCCAGCAGCCCACATGGACGGATTTACGAGCAGTACTTC,CASSPHGRIYEQYF
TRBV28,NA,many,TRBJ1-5,TGTGCCAGCATCACGCCGGGGGGCGATCAGCCCCAGCATTTT,CASITPGGDQPQHF
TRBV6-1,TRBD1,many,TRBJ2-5,TGTGCCAGCAGCCGCGAATGGGACAGGGGTAAAGAGACCCAGTACTTC,CASSREWDRGKETQYF
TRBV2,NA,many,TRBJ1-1,TGTGCCAGTAGATTGCAGGGTCGGGGTGAAGCTTTCTTT,CASRLQGRGEAFF